A selection of T cell receptor beta chains follows, all from one sample in a study of human T cells and chemical hapten exposure. TCRdb called the RACE reads again in MiXCR, with one record for every CDR3 protein. The sample has about 120,000 distinct CDR3 sequences, around an eighth seen once. Sequenced material: whole blood, taken in connection with sensitization to the hapten diphenylcyclopropenone (DPC). The source of these receptors is a woman younger than 30 with alopecia areata. Some clones in this sample may be carry-over from other donors' samples. CDR3s include the opening cysteine and the closing phenylalanine or tryptophan. A D gene is named only where the DNA matches it firmly. Where a row states a size, it is once, few, many or the class of an expanded clone; other rows omit it.

TRBV7-2	-	-	TRBJ2-3	TGTGCCAGCAGCTTAGAGCGCCCAGGTAGCGCAGATACGCAGTATTTT	CASSLERPGSADTQYF
TRBV7-2	-	many	TRBJ1-1	TGTGCCAGCAGCTCATCAGGGAGGGGTACTGAAGCTTTCTTT	CASSSSGRGTEAFF
TRBV5-1	-	few	TRBJ1-2	TGCGCCAGCAGCTTGGATCTGGGGATGATCTATGGCTACACCTTC	CASSLDLGMIYGYTF
TRBV9	-	-	TRBJ2-7	TGTGCCAGCAGCGCAGATTCCGGGTCCCACCCTTTGGAGCAGTACTTC	CASSADSGSHPLEQYF
TRBV29-1	-	many	TRBJ2-7	TGCAGCGTTGAAATGAATCGAGGAGCCGACTACGAGCAGTACTTC	CSVEMNRGADYEQYF
TRBV6-5	-	-	TRBJ2-2	TGTGCCAGCAGAGGCAGGGCGTACGGCACCGGGGAGCTGTTTTTT	CASRGRAYGTGELFF
TRBV5-1	TRBD1	few	TRBJ2-3	TGCGCCAGCAGCTTCGTTCCTTTTCCGGGAACCAGGGGGCGCAGAGATACGCAGTATTTT	CASSFVPFPGTRGRRDTQYF
TRBV12-3/TRBV12-4	-	-	TRBJ1-5	TGTGCCAGCAGTTCAGCAAGGAATCAGCCCCAGCATTTT	CASSSARNQPQHF
TRBV6-6	-	-	TRBJ2-5	TGTGCCAGCAGTTCAGAAGAAGAGACCCAGTACTTC	CASSSEEETQYF
TRBV20-1	TRBD1	-	TRBJ2-7	TGCAGTGCCATGGACAGGGGGCTCGGCCACGAGCAGTACTTC	CSAMDRGLGHEQYF
TRBV2	TRBD1	many	TRBJ1-6	TGTGCCACAACCGGGACAGGCCATTCACCCCTCCACTTT	CATTGTGHSPLHF
TRBV12-2	-	-	TRBJ2-5	TGTGCAAGTCGCTTAGCGCAAACAGTTAAAGAGACCCAGTACTTC	CASRLAQTVKETQYF
TRBV2	TRBD1	few	TRBJ1-2	TGTGCCAGCATCCTGGACAGGGGTGGCTACACCTTC	CASILDRGGYTF
TRBV29-1	-	-	TRBJ2-3	TGCAGCGTCGATGGGGGAGTCACAGATACGCAGTATTTT	CSVDGGVTDTQYF
TRBV4-1	-	few	TRBJ2-7	TGCGCCAGCAGCCAAGTCCCCGGGGTGAGCTCCTACGAGCAGTACTTC	CASSQVPGVSSYEQYF
TRBV6-2/TRBV6-3	-	few	TRBJ1-6	TGTGCCAGCAGCCCCAGACCAGGGACGGCCTATAATTCACCCCTCCACTTT	CASSPRPGTAYNSPLHF
TRBV7-9	TRBD1	-	TRBJ2-1	TGTGCCAGCAGCTTAGCGGCAGGGGGCAATGAGCAGTTCTTC	CASSLAAGGNEQFF